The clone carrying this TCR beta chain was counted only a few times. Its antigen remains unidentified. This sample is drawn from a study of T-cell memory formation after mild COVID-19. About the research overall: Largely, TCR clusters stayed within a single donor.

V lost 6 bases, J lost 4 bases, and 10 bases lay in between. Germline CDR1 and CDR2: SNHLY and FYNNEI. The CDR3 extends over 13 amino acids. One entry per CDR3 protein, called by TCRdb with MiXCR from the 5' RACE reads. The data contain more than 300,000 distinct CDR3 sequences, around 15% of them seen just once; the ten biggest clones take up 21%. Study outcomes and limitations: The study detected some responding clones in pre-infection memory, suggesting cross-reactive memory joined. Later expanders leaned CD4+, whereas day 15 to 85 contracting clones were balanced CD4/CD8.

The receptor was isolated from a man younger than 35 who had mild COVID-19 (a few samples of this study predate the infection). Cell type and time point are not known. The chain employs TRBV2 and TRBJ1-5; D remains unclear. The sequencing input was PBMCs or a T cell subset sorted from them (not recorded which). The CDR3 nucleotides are TGTGCCAGCAGCATTTCCGGGAATCAGCCCCAGCATTTT. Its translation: CASSISGNQPQHF.